These T cell receptor beta chains were read from a single sample in a study of blood T cell repertoires in COVID-19. Generated by immunoSEQ multiplex PCR, the TCRdb table keeps only in-frame clones and is missing some. The profile shows fewer than 75,000 clones, roughly 90% of them singletons. Sequencing was carried out using peripheral blood. The receptors were gathered from a human donor in a cohort sampled during active COVID-19. Each CDR3 is given with its conserved first and last residue. A D gene is named only where the DNA matches it firmly. A clone size is listed for some rows: how often the clone was seen (once, few, many), or a class if it is expanded.

abundance: .; v_gene: TRBV9; d_gene: TRBD2; j_gene: TRBJ2-7; CDR3aa: CASSVGLAYSYEQHF; CDR3nt: TGTGCCAGCAGCGTGGGACTAGCGTACTCCTACGAGCAGCACTTC
abundance: few; v_gene: TRBV5-1; d_gene: .; j_gene: TRBJ2-1; CDR3aa: CASSLGDTLSYNEQFF; CDR3nt: TGCGCCAGCAGCTTGGGGGACACCCTCTCCTACAATGAGCAGTTCTTC
abundance: .; v_gene: TRBV5-6; d_gene: TRBD2; j_gene: TRBJ2-1; CDR3aa: CASSPSGATYNEQFF; CDR3nt: TGTGCCAGCAGCCCTAGCGGGGCGACCTACAATGAGCAGTTCTTC
abundance: .; v_gene: TRBV14; d_gene: .; j_gene: TRBJ1-6; CDR3aa: CASSQVGRESSPLHF; CDR3nt: TGTGCCAGCAGCCAAGTTGGCAGGGAAAGCTCACCCCTCCACTTT
abundance: .; v_gene: TRBV30; d_gene: .; j_gene: TRBJ2-2; CDR3aa: CAWSLGGSGELFF; CDR3nt: TGTGCCTGGAGTCTAGGAGGGTCCGGGGAGCTGTTTTTT
abundance: .; v_gene: TRBV14; d_gene: .; j_gene: TRBJ1-2; CDR3aa: CASSQSRGAGGYTF; CDR3nt: TGTGCCAGCAGCCAAAGTCGGGGGGCAGGAGGCTACACCTTC
abundance: .; v_gene: TRBV4-2; d_gene: TRBD1; j_gene: TRBJ1-4; CDR3aa: CASSRQGDNEKLFF; CDR3nt: TGTGCCAGCAGCCGACAGGGGGATAATGAAAAACTGTTTTTT
abundance: few; v_gene: TRBV18; d_gene: TRBD1; j_gene: TRBJ1-5; CDR3aa: CASSPRTGRGLQPQHF; CDR3nt: TGTGCCAGCTCACCACGGACAGGGAGAGGCTTGCAGCCCCAGCATTTT
abundance: .; v_gene: TRBV27; d_gene: TRBD1; j_gene: TRBJ2-7; CDR3aa: CASSLATGDFNEQYF; CDR3nt: TGTGCCAGCAGTTTAGCGACAGGGGACTTCAACGAGCAGTACTTC
abundance: .; v_gene: TRBV5-6; d_gene: TRBD1; j_gene: TRBJ2-6; CDR3aa: CASSFLPRGSGANVLTF; CDR3nt: TGTGCCAGCAGCTTCCTTCCCAGGGGGTCTGGGGCCAACGTCCTGACTTTC
abundance: .; v_gene: TRBV4-3; d_gene: .; j_gene: TRBJ2-4; CDR3aa: CASSQDIRDTLTGAKNIQYF; CDR3nt: TGCGCCAGCAGCCAAGATATCCGGGACACCCTAACGGGGGCCAAAAACATTCAGTACTTC
abundance: .; v_gene: TRBV6-2/TRBV6-3; d_gene: TRBD2; j_gene: TRBJ2-3; CDR3aa: CASSYSTLAERPNTDTQYF; CDR3nt: TGTGCCAGCAGTTACTCAACCCTAGCGGAGAGGCCGAACACAGATACGCAGTATTTT
abundance: .; v_gene: TRBV7-8; d_gene: .; j_gene: TRBJ2-7; CDR3aa: CASSRGRAGPVYEQYF; CDR3nt: TGTGCCAGCAGCCGAGGTAGGGCGGGTCCCGTCTACGAGCAGTACTTC
abundance: .; v_gene: TRBV28; d_gene: TRBD1; j_gene: TRBJ1-1; CDR3aa: CASSLRQGGGNTEAFF; CDR3nt: TGTGCCAGCAGTTTAAGACAGGGAGGCGGGAACACTGAAGCTTTCTTT
abundance: .; v_gene: TRBV6-5; d_gene: .; j_gene: TRBJ2-7; CDR3aa: CASSQPQGREQYF; CDR3nt: TGTGCCAGCAGCCAACCTCAGGGCCGCGAGCAGTACTTC
abundance: .; v_gene: TRBV7-9; d_gene: TRBD1; j_gene: TRBJ2-5; CDR3aa: CASSLATGGLETQYF; CDR3nt: TGTGCCAGCAGCTTAGCCACAGGGGGTTTAGAGACCCAGTACTTC
abundance: .; v_gene: TRBV19; d_gene: .; j_gene: TRBJ2-6; CDR3aa: CASTSEGRGVSGANVLTF; CDR3nt: .
abundance: .; v_gene: TRBV5-6; d_gene: TRBD1; j_gene: TRBJ1-2; CDR3aa: CASSSTGGNYGYTF; CDR3nt: TGTGCCAGCAGCTCTACAGGGGGCAACTATGGCTACACCTTC
abundance: .; v_gene: TRBV28; d_gene: TRBD2; j_gene: TRBJ2-5; CDR3aa: CASSRNSGRRQETQYF; CDR3nt: TGTGCCAGCAGTAGAAATAGCGGGAGGAGGCAAGAGACCCAGTACTTC
abundance: once; v_gene: TRBV15; d_gene: .; j_gene: TRBJ1-2; CDR3aa: CATSRDRDYGYTF; CDR3nt: TGTGCCACCAGCAGAGATCGGGACTATGGCTACACCTTC
abundance: .; v_gene: TRBV24-1; d_gene: TRBD1; j_gene: TRBJ2-5; CDR3aa: CATSEPGTGGEETQYF; CDR3nt: TGTGCCACCAGTGAGCCCGGGACAGGGGGCGAAGAGACCCAGTACTTC
abundance: once; v_gene: TRBV5-1; d_gene: .; j_gene: TRBJ1-1; CDR3aa: CASSSSTNRVNTEAFF; CDR3nt: TGCGCCAGCAGCTCCTCGACTAACAGGGTGAACACTGAAGCTTTCTTT
abundance: .; v_gene: TRBV9; d_gene: .; j_gene: TRBJ2-1; CDR3aa: CASTARLGSSYNEQFF; CDR3nt: TGTGCCAGCACCGCTCGACTAGGGAGCTCCTACAATGAGCAGTTCTTC
abundance: .; v_gene: TRBV4-1; d_gene: .; j_gene: TRBJ1-2; CDR3aa: CASRPTGSHGYTF; CDR3nt: TGCGCCAGCAGACCCACAGGGTCTCATGGCTACACCTTC
abundance: .; v_gene: TRBV7-5; d_gene: .; j_gene: TRBJ2-7; CDR3aa: CARSSGLAGAHEQYF; CDR3nt: TGTGCCAGAAGCTCGGGACTAGCGGGAGCCCACGAGCAGTACTTC
abundance: .; v_gene: TRBV2; d_gene: TRBD1; j_gene: TRBJ1-6; CDR3aa: CASSEGTGGEAYNSPLHF; CDR3nt: TGTGCCAGCAGTGAAGGGACAGGGGGCGAGGCCTATAATTCACCCCTCCACTTT
abundance: .; v_gene: TRBV6-6; d_gene: TRBD1; j_gene: TRBJ1-3; CDR3aa: CASSPRDRGAGNTIYF; CDR3nt: TGTGCCAGCAGTCCCCGGGACAGGGGAGCTGGAAACACCATATATTTT
abundance: .; v_gene: TRBV11-1; d_gene: TRBD2; j_gene: TRBJ2-3; CDR3aa: CASSLVGGRTDTQYF; CDR3nt: TGTGCCAGCAGCTTAGTTGGCGGGAGAACAGATACGCAGTATTTT
abundance: .; v_gene: TRBV14; d_gene: .; j_gene: TRBJ2-7; CDR3aa: CASSQVPGAYEQYF; CDR3nt: TGTGCCAGCAGCCAAGTTCCAGGGGCCTACGAGCAGTACTTC
abundance: .; v_gene: TRBV24-1; d_gene: TRBD2; j_gene: TRBJ2-2; CDR3aa: CATSDPELAGVTGELFF; CDR3nt: TGTGCCACCAGTGACCCTGAACTAGCGGGAGTCACCGGGGAGCTGTTTTTT
abundance: .; v_gene: TRBV28; d_gene: TRBD1; j_gene: TRBJ2-7; CDR3aa: CASSYPRDRMNYEQYF; CDR3nt: TGTGCCAGCAGTTACCCCAGGGACAGGATGAACTACGAGCAGTACTTC
abundance: .; v_gene: TRBV6-6; d_gene: TRBD2; j_gene: TRBJ2-3; CDR3aa: CASSYPGLAGGDTQYF; CDR3nt: TGTGCCAGCAGTTACCCCGGCCTAGCGGGGGGAGATACGCAGTATTTT
abundance: .; v_gene: TRBV7-2; d_gene: .; j_gene: TRBJ2-1; CDR3aa: CASSEYRGLLWNEQFF; CDR3nt: TGTGCCAGCAGCGAGTACAGGGGACTGCTGTGGAATGAGCAGTTCTTC
abundance: .; v_gene: TRBV7-2; d_gene: .; j_gene: TRBJ2-1; CDR3aa: CASSLVDRGEQFF; CDR3nt: TGTGCCAGCAGCTTAGTTGATCGGGGGGAGCAGTTCTTC
abundance: .; v_gene: TRBV10-3; d_gene: TRBD1; j_gene: TRBJ2-2; CDR3aa: CAIRSQGAGTGELFF; CDR3nt: TGTGCCATCAGGAGCCAGGGGGCTGGCACCGGGGAGCTGTTTTTT
abundance: .; v_gene: TRBV3-1/TRBV3-2; d_gene: .; j_gene: TRBJ2-2; CDR3aa: CASSPGGRTGELFF; CDR3nt: TGTGCCAGCAGCCCAGGAGGGCGAACCGGGGAGCTGTTTTTT
abundance: .; v_gene: TRBV6-5; d_gene: TRBD1; j_gene: TRBJ1-3; CDR3aa: CASSRTGGGNTIYF; CDR3nt: TGTGCCAGCAGCCGAACAGGGGGCGGAAACACCATATATTTT
abundance: .; v_gene: TRBV6-2/TRBV6-3; d_gene: TRBD1; j_gene: TRBJ1-1; CDR3aa: CASSLGRGRFTEAFF; CDR3nt: TGTGCCAGCAGTTTGGGCAGGGGGCGTTTCACTGAAGCTTTCTTT
abundance: .; v_gene: TRBV7-2; d_gene: .; j_gene: TRBJ1-4; CDR3aa: CASSLDRRGEKLFF; CDR3nt: TGTGCCAGCAGCCTCGACCGGCGAGGTGAAAAACTGTTTTTT
abundance: .; v_gene: TRBV30; d_gene: .; j_gene: TRBJ1-6; CDR3aa: CAWRIQGGSNNSPLHF; CDR3nt: TGTGCCTGGAGGATACAGGGCGGTTCAAATAATTCACCCCTCCACTTT
abundance: .; v_gene: TRBV27; d_gene: .; j_gene: TRBJ1-2; CDR3aa: CATAGAGGYTF; CDR3nt: TGTGCCACCGCAGGGGCCGGGGGCTACACCTTC
abundance: .; v_gene: TRBV6-1; d_gene: TRBD2; j_gene: TRBJ2-7; CDR3aa: CASSDPGLAGWPEYEQYF; CDR3nt: TGTGCCAGCAGTGACCCTGGACTAGCGGGATGGCCAGAGTACGAGCAGTACTTC
abundance: .; v_gene: TRBV6-5; d_gene: .; j_gene: TRBJ1-6; CDR3aa: CASSYSNRVFNSPLHF; CDR3nt: TGTGCCAGCAGTTACTCTAACAGGGTTTTCAATTCACCCCTCCACTTT
abundance: .; v_gene: TRBV9; d_gene: TRBD1; j_gene: TRBJ2-5; CDR3aa: CASSVGDREPGTQYF; CDR3nt: TGTGCCAGCAGCGTAGGGGACAGGGAACCGGGGACCCAGTACTTC
abundance: .; v_gene: TRBV2; d_gene: .; j_gene: TRBJ2-3; CDR3aa: CASSPLHGSADTQYF; CDR3nt: TGTGCCAGCAGTCCACTCCACGGGAGTGCAGATACGCAGTATTTT
abundance: .; v_gene: TRBV7-8; d_gene: TRBD1; j_gene: TRBJ1-3; CDR3aa: CASSFLRGQIHSGNTIYF; CDR3nt: TGTGCCAGCAGCTTCCTACGGGGACAGATACACTCTGGAAACACCATATATTTT
abundance: few; v_gene: TRBV27; d_gene: TRBD1; j_gene: TRBJ1-5; CDR3aa: CASPTGQGAGQPQHF; CDR3nt: TGTGCCAGCCCAACAGGACAGGGGGCAGGTCAGCCCCAGCATTTT
abundance: .; v_gene: TRBV10-3; d_gene: TRBD2; j_gene: TRBJ2-1; CDR3aa: CAISEIPTSGRRNEQFF; CDR3nt: TGTGCCATCAGTGAGATCCCGACTAGCGGGAGAAGGAATGAGCAGTTCTTC